The rows below give T cell receptor beta chains drawn from one sample of a study of shared clonotypes between healthy human individuals. Repertoires were generated with immunoSEQ multiplex PCR, while TCRdb's copy carries only in-frame clones and drops some. The sample carries approximately 2.5 million clones, more than 80% recorded once. Sequencing was carried out using naive CD4+ T cells sorted from blood. The source is a young man in good health. Both conserved end residues are part of each CDR3. Fields, in order: CDR3 DNA, CDR3 protein, V gene, J gene, clone size, D gene. D genes are given only for firm matches. A row's size may be missing; if present it is once, few, many or a size class.

DNA: TGTGCCAGCAGCTTCCCATCCCCCGGGGAGCTGTTTTTT
CDR3: CASSFPSPGELFF
V: TRBV5-6
J: TRBJ2-2
size: once
D: -

DNA: TGTGCCATCAGTCAGGCTAGCGGCACAGATACGCAGTATTTT
CDR3: CAISQASGTDTQYF
V: TRBV10-3
J: TRBJ2-3
size: -
D: -

DNA: TGTGCCAGCAGCCAACAGCTTAACTATGGCTACACCTTC
CDR3: CASSQQLNYGYTF
V: TRBV28
J: TRBJ1-2
size: -
D: -

DNA: TGTGCCAGTAGCGAGCAGTTAAATCAGCCCCAGCATTTT
CDR3: CASSEQLNQPQHF
V: TRBV19
J: TRBJ1-5
size: few
D: -

DNA: TGTGCCAGCAGCTTCCCCGGGTGGGGCTACACCTTC
CDR3: CASSFPGWGYTF
V: TRBV5-5
J: TRBJ1-2
size: -
D: -

DNA: TGTGCCACCAGCCGTGGGGGCAGCTCAAATGAGCAGTTCTTC
CDR3: CATSRGGSSNEQFF
V: TRBV15
J: TRBJ2-1
size: -
D: -

DNA: TGTGCCAGCAGTTACCAAGGACTATCAGAGACCCAGTACTTC
CDR3: CASSYQGLSETQYF
V: TRBV6-5
J: TRBJ2-5
size: -
D: -

DNA: TGTGCCAGCAGTTTATCAGGGGGACAGTACAGCTACGAGCAGTACTTC
CDR3: CASSLSGGQYSYEQYF
V: TRBV27
J: TRBJ2-7
size: -
D: TRBD1

DNA: TGTGCCATCAGTGAGCCGGTCCCTATGACAGATACGCAGTATTTT
CDR3: CAISEPVPMTDTQYF
V: TRBV10-3
J: TRBJ2-3
size: -
D: -

DNA: TGTGCCAGCACTACAGGGATGCGCGGGCTGTTTTTT
CDR3: CASTTGMRGLFF
V: TRBV6-1
J: TRBJ2-2
size: once
D: -

DNA: TGCGCCAGCAGCTTGGACCAAATGAACACTGAAGCTTTCTTT
CDR3: CASSLDQMNTEAFF
V: TRBV5-1
J: TRBJ1-1
size: -
D: -

DNA: TGTGCCAGCAGCACAATGATCCCGTCGGGTGAAAAACTGTTTTTT
CDR3: CASSTMIPSGEKLFF
V: TRBV28
J: TRBJ1-4
size: once
D: -

DNA: TGTGCCAGCAGCCCGCAGGGCGCCTATGGCTACACCTTC
CDR3: CASSPQGAYGYTF
V: TRBV7-2
J: TRBJ1-2
size: -
D: -

DNA: TGTGCCAGTAGCCCGCTAGGGGGGAGCAATCAGCCCCAGCATTTT
CDR3: CASSPLGGSNQPQHF
V: TRBV19
J: TRBJ1-5
size: -
D: -

DNA: TGTGCCAGTAGTAACAGCGCAGCAGAGACCCAGTACTTC
CDR3: CASSNSAAETQYF
V: TRBV19
J: TRBJ2-5
size: -
D: -

DNA: TGTGCCTGGAGTCTGCGGGTGACTGAAGCTTTCTTT
CDR3: CAWSLRVTEAFF
V: TRBV30
J: TRBJ1-1
size: -
D: -

DNA: TGTGCCAGCAGCCCCTGGCTAGTAAGCAATGAGCAGTTCTTC
CDR3: CASSPWLVSNEQFF
V: TRBV13
J: TRBJ2-1
size: -
D: -

DNA: TGTGCCAGCAGCTTAAGAGGGGATAGCAATCAGCCCCAGCATTTT
CDR3: CASSLRGDSNQPQHF
V: TRBV7-9
J: TRBJ1-5
size: -
D: -

DNA: TGTGCCAGCAGTGAAAGGGTCAGAGGTGAGACCCAGTACTTC
CDR3: CASSERVRGETQYF
V: TRBV2
J: TRBJ2-5
size: -
D: -

DNA: TGTGCCAGCAGACAGGACAGATACTATGAAAAACTGTTTTTT
CDR3: CASRQDRYYEKLFF
V: TRBV7-2
J: TRBJ1-4
size: -
D: -

DNA: TGTGCCAGCAGTTTCGCGGGAGGACGCGCAGATACGCAGTATTTT
CDR3: CASSFAGGRADTQYF
V: TRBV28
J: TRBJ2-3
size: -
D: TRBD2

DNA: TGCGCCAGCAACCGTGGCCAGGGGGAGACCCAGTACTTC
CDR3: CASNRGQGETQYF
V: TRBV10-1
J: TRBJ2-5
size: -
D: -

DNA: TGTGCCAGCAGCGTCTCTCGGCGGGATACGGGCGAGCAGTACTTC
CDR3: CASSVSRRDTGEQYF
V: TRBV9
J: TRBJ2-7
size: -
D: -

DNA: TGTGCCAGCAGCCAAACGCTAGCGGGAGGGCCTACAGAGACCCAGTACTTC
CDR3: CASSQTLAGGPTETQYF
V: TRBV7-2
J: TRBJ2-5
size: -
D: TRBD2

DNA: TGTGCCAGCAGCTTAGCGGTTAATTCACCCCTCCACTTT
CDR3: CASSLAVNSPLHF
V: TRBV7-9
J: TRBJ1-6
size: -
D: -

DNA: TGTGCCAGCAGCGTTGGGGACAGGGGTCAGCCCCAGCATTTT
CDR3: CASSVGDRGQPQHF
V: TRBV9
J: TRBJ1-5
size: few
D: TRBD1

DNA: TGTGCCAGCTCACTGGGAGGGACAGCCTACGAGCAGTACTTC
CDR3: CASSLGGTAYEQYF
V: TRBV18
J: TRBJ2-7
size: -
D: -

DNA: TGTGCCAGCAGTTTGGGCGGACCCACGGGTGAAAAACTGTTTTTT
CDR3: CASSLGGPTGEKLFF
V: TRBV28
J: TRBJ1-4
size: -
D: -

DNA: TGCGCCAGCAGCTCGTGGGGAGCGGACAGTACCTATGGCTACACCTTC
CDR3: CASSSWGADSTYGYTF
V: TRBV5-1
J: TRBJ1-2
size: -
D: -

DNA: TGTGCCAGCAGTGAACTCAGGGTGGGGGACCAGCCCCAGCATTTT
CDR3: CASSELRVGDQPQHF
V: TRBV2
J: TRBJ1-5
size: -
D: -